These T cell receptor beta chains were read from a single sample in a study of T-cell reconstitution after alpha-beta-depleted transplantation in children. TCRdb reanalysed the PCR reads using MiXCR and keeps one entry per CDR3 protein. The top ten clones hold approximately 9.1% of a sample with about 300,000 distinct CDR3 sequences, roughly 7.8% of them seen once. The specimen comprised peripheral blood, sampled 360 days after TCRalphabeta/CD19-depleted stem cell transplant. The receptors were sampled from a female patient between 2 and 15 years old who had a stem cell transplant for Fanconi anemia, so the T cells may come from the graft donor. CDR3s include the opening cysteine and the closing phenylalanine or tryptophan. The D gene is left open where the match is weak. The size entry is marked missing in some rows and otherwise reads once, few, many or a size class.

size: many; D: NA; V: TRBV20-1; J: TRBJ2-2; CDR3: CSARDLQRAASVITGELFF; DNA: TGCAGTGCTAGAGATCTTCAGCGGGCGGCTAGCGTGATCACCGGGGAGCTGTTTTTT
size: many; D: NA; V: TRBV4-3; J: TRBJ2-2; CDR3: CASSQDALTLNTGELFF; DNA: TGCGCCAGCAGCCAAGATGCTTTAACCTTAAACACCGGGGAGCTGTTTTTT
size: NA; D: NA; V: TRBV7-2; J: TRBJ1-1; CDR3: CASSLARGNTEAFF; DNA: TGTGCCAGCAGCTTAGCAAGGGGGAACACTGAAGCTTTCTTT
size: few; D: NA; V: TRBV7-6; J: TRBJ1-6; CDR3: CASSLAGPGPLSYSYNSPLHF; DNA: TGTGCCAGCAGCTTAGCGGGGCCGGGACCCTTGAGCTACTCCTATAATTCACCCCTCCACTTT
size: few; D: NA; V: TRBV4-1; J: TRBJ2-1; CDR3: CASSQARGSNEQFF; DNA: TGCGCCAGCAGCCAAGCCCGGGGCAGCAATGAGCAGTTCTTC
size: NA; D: TRBD2; V: TRBV7-6; J: TRBJ2-5; CDR3: CATGRTSGGPGETQYF; DNA: TGTGCCACGGGACGGACTAGCGGGGGCCCTGGGGAGACCCAGTACTTC
size: many; D: TRBD2; V: TRBV5-6; J: TRBJ2-5; CDR3: CASSLGQWRGGQETQYF; DNA: TGTGCCAGCAGCTTGGGCCAATGGCGGGGGGGTCAAGAGACCCAGTACTTC
size: many; D: NA; V: TRBV12-3/TRBV12-4; J: TRBJ1-5; CDR3: CASSLSQFGQPQHF; DNA: TGTGCCAGCAGTTTATCCCAATTCGGTCAGCCCCAGCATTTT
size: few; D: NA; V: TRBV12-3/TRBV12-4; J: TRBJ2-7; CDR3: CASLQGNYEQYF; DNA: TGTGCCAGCCTCCAGGGGAACTACGAGCAGTACTTC
size: NA; D: TRBD1; V: TRBV5-1; J: TRBJ2-7; CDR3: CASSLAPGQGENEQYF; DNA: TGCGCCAGCAGCTTGGCTCCGGGACAGGGAGAAAACGAGCAGTACTTC
size: many; D: NA; V: TRBV24-1; J: TRBJ2-7; CDR3: CATSEGPTDYEQYF; DNA: TGTGCCACCAGTGAGGGGCCGACAGACTACGAGCAGTACTTC
size: few; D: NA; V: TRBV7-2; J: TRBJ1-5; CDR3: CASSLVPHINQPQHF; DNA: TGTGCCAGCAGCTTAGTTCCCCACATCAATCAGCCCCAGCATTTT
size: many; D: NA; V: TRBV29-1; J: TRBJ1-2; CDR3: CSVERTAYGYTF; DNA: TGCAGCGTTGAAAGGACAGCTTATGGCTACACCTTC
size: few; D: TRBD1; V: TRBV2; J: TRBJ1-5; CDR3: CASSVRGQNQPQHF; DNA: TGTGCCAGCAGTGTCAGGGGGCAAAATCAGCCCCAGCATTTT
size: many; D: TRBD2; V: TRBV15; J: TRBJ2-1; CDR3: CATRSITSGASYNEQFF; DNA: TGTGCCACCAGATCCATAACTAGCGGGGCCTCCTACAATGAGCAGTTCTTC
size: many; D: TRBD1; V: TRBV28; J: TRBJ1-3; CDR3: CASSIQGSYSGNTIYF; DNA: TGTGCCAGCAGCATACAGGGGTCCTATTCTGGAAACACCATATATTTT
size: few; D: NA; V: TRBV7-2; J: TRBJ2-5; CDR3: CASSLTGFEETQYF; DNA: TGTGCCAGCAGCTTAACAGGGTTCGAAGAGACCCAGTACTTC
size: NA; D: NA; V: TRBV6-2/TRBV6-3; J: TRBJ2-3; CDR3: CASSYTRVGPDTQYF; DNA: TGTGCCAGCAGTTACACCCGGGTTGGCCCAGATACGCAGTATTTT
size: few; D: TRBD1; V: TRBV7-2; J: TRBJ1-2; CDR3: CASSWDRGSYGYTF; DNA: TGTGCCAGCAGCTGGGACAGGGGTTCCTATGGCTACACCTTC
size: NA; D: NA; V: TRBV6-5; J: TRBJ1-5; CDR3: CASSYSIPGWDQPQHF; DNA: TGTGCCAGCAGTTACTCGATTCCAGGGTGGGACCAGCCCCAGCATTTT
size: many; D: TRBD1; V: TRBV9; J: TRBJ2-4; CDR3: CASSVGAGGILAKNIQYF; DNA: TGTGCCAGCAGCGTAGGAGCAGGGGGTATTCTAGCCAAAAACATTCAGTACTTC
size: once; D: NA; V: TRBV11-1; J: TRBJ2-6; CDR3: CASSLLGQTLKAAYVLTF; DNA: TGTGCCAGCAGCTTGCTCGGACAGACCCTGAAAGCGGCCTACGTCCTGACTTTC
size: many; D: NA; V: TRBV7-8; J: TRBJ2-2; CDR3: CASSLTGVVGELFF; DNA: TGTGCCAGCAGCTTAACGGGGGTGGTCGGGGAGCTGTTTTTT
size: NA; D: NA; V: TRBV18; J: TRBJ1-2; CDR3: CASSPSGQKTGGGYGYTF; DNA: TGTGCCAGCTCACCATCAGGCCAGAAGACCGGCGGGGGGTATGGCTACACCTTC
size: many; D: TRBD2; V: TRBV27; J: TRBJ2-1; CDR3: CASSIRLAGSYNEQFF; DNA: TGTGCCAGCAGTATCCGACTAGCGGGCTCCTACAATGAGCAGTTCTTC
size: many; D: NA; V: TRBV12-3/TRBV12-4; J: TRBJ2-7; CDR3: CASSTPPYEQYF; DNA: TGTGCCAGCAGTACCCCTCCTTACGAGCAGTACTTC
size: few; D: TRBD1; V: TRBV18; J: TRBJ1-1; CDR3: CASSSDRVHTEAFF; DNA: TGTGCCAGCTCCTCGGACAGGGTCCACACTGAAGCTTTCTTT
size: NA; D: TRBD1; V: TRBV9; J: TRBJ1-1; CDR3: CASTGTGGLSTEAFF; DNA: TGTGCCAGCACCGGCACAGGGGGCCTCTCCACTGAAGCTTTCTTT
size: few; D: NA; V: TRBV9; J: TRBJ2-7; CDR3: CASSRFAGGEQYF; DNA: TGTGCCAGCAGCAGGTTTGCTGGGGGAGAGCAGTACTTC
size: many; D: NA; V: TRBV20-1; J: TRBJ1-1; CDR3: CSARVRIGNTEAFF; DNA: TGCAGTGCTAGAGTTAGGATAGGAAACACTGAAGCTTTCTTT
size: many; D: NA; V: TRBV7-9; J: TRBJ2-3; CDR3: CASSLAVPTDTQYF; DNA: TGTGCCAGCAGCTTAGCGGTACCCACAGATACGCAGTATTTT
size: many; D: TRBD2; V: TRBV18; J: TRBJ2-1; CDR3: CASSRGTSDIGNEQFF; DNA: TGTGCCAGCTCACGGGGGACTAGCGACATCGGCAATGAGCAGTTCTTC
size: few; D: TRBD2; V: TRBV18; J: TRBJ2-5; CDR3: CASSPFSGSVETQYF; DNA: TGTGCCAGCTCACCTTTTAGCGGGTCCGTGGAGACCCAGTACTTC
size: few; D: TRBD2; V: TRBV7-9; J: TRBJ2-7; CDR3: CASSSLAGAAVPEQYF; DNA: TGTGCCAGCAGTTCCTTAGCGGGAGCGGCTGTCCCCGAGCAGTACTTC
size: few; D: TRBD1; V: TRBV4-3; J: TRBJ2-7; CDR3: CASSQGDRGPYEQYF; DNA: TGCGCCAGCAGCCAAGGGGACAGGGGACCCTACGAGCAGTACTTC
size: NA; D: NA; V: TRBV7-2; J: TRBJ2-2; CDR3: CASRELAGITGELFF; DNA: TGTGCCAGCAGAGAGCTAGCAGGGATCACCGGGGAGCTGTTTTTT
size: many; D: NA; V: TRBV10-3; J: TRBJ1-1; CDR3: CATSTSRNTEAFF; DNA: TGTGCCACCTCCACGTCCCGGAACACTGAAGCTTTCTTT
size: few; D: NA; V: TRBV18; J: TRBJ1-2; CDR3: CASSPNVGHYGYTF; DNA: TGTGCCAGCTCACCAAACGTAGGGCACTATGGCTACACCTTC
size: many; D: TRBD2; V: TRBV7-9; J: TRBJ2-3; CDR3: CASSFSGLITDTQYF; DNA: TGTGCCAGCAGCTTTAGCGGGCTAATCACAGATACGCAGTATTTT
size: many; D: NA; V: TRBV20-1; J: TRBJ2-1; CDR3: CSATTRVEQFF; DNA: TGCAGTGCTACGACTAGGGTTGAGCAGTTCTTC
size: few; D: NA; V: TRBV9; J: TRBJ2-7; CDR3: CASSIDGTYEQYF; DNA: TGTGCCAGTAGTATTGACGGAACCTACGAGCAGTACTTC
size: few; D: NA; V: TRBV5-6; J: TRBJ1-3; CDR3: CASSAQPGNTIYF; DNA: TGTGCCAGCAGCGCCCAACCGGGAAACACCATATATTTT
size: many; D: TRBD2; V: TRBV6-5; J: TRBJ2-3; CDR3: CASSPPPGLAGTDTQYF; DNA: TGTGCCAGCAGTCCTCCCCCGGGACTAGCGGGCACAGATACGCAGTATTTT
size: NA; D: NA; V: TRBV6-1; J: TRBJ1-2; CDR3: CASSELHGYTF; DNA: TGTGCCAGCAGTGAACTCCATGGCTACACCTTC
size: many; D: NA; V: TRBV5-5; J: TRBJ1-2; CDR3: CASSFGPGGISGSGYTF; DNA: TGTGCCAGCAGCTTCGGCCCCGGGGGTATCAGTGGATCCGGCTACACCTTC
size: many; D: NA; V: TRBV7-2; J: TRBJ1-1; CDR3: CASSLVWGQSTEAFF; DNA: TGTGCCAGCAGCTTAGTATGGGGACAAAGCACTGAAGCTTTCTTT
size: many; D: NA; V: TRBV29-1; J: TRBJ2-7; CDR3: CSGGSSYEQYF; DNA: TGCAGCGGGGGGAGCTCCTACGAGCAGTACTTC
size: many; D: NA; V: TRBV7-2; J: TRBJ2-4; CDR3: CASSPYKPARLWYF; DNA: TGTGCCAGCAGCCCCTATAAACCAGCCCGACTCTGGTACTTC
size: many; D: NA; V: TRBV12-3/TRBV12-4; J: TRBJ2-5; CDR3: CASSIRAWETQYF; DNA: TGTGCCAGCAGTATTCGAGCTTGGGAGACCCAGTACTTC
size: few; D: NA; V: TRBV3-1; J: TRBJ2-7; CDR3: CASSQDPLSYEQYF; DNA: TGTGCCAGCAGCCAAGACCCCCTTTCCTACGAGCAGTACTTC
size: many; D: TRBD2; V: TRBV5-6; J: TRBJ2-1; CDR3: CASSQVLAGAANEQFF; DNA: TGTGCCAGCAGCCAAGTACTAGCGGGGGCCGCCAATGAGCAGTTCTTC
size: NA; D: TRBD1; V: TRBV6-1; J: TRBJ2-6; CDR3: CASGRQGDGANVLTF; DNA: TGTGCCAGCGGAAGACAGGGGGATGGGGCCAACGTCCTGACTTTC
size: NA; D: TRBD2; V: TRBV4-1; J: TRBJ2-3; CDR3: CASSHSGGNTVADTQYF; DNA: TGCGCCAGCAGCCATTCGGGAGGGAACACTGTTGCAGATACGCAGTATTTT
size: few; D: NA; V: TRBV18; J: TRBJ1-1; CDR3: CASSPMSSGNTEAFF; DNA: TGTGCCAGCTCACCTATGTCTTCAGGAAACACTGAAGCTTTCTTT
size: many; D: NA; V: TRBV7-9; J: TRBJ2-3; CDR3: CASSFRAAPYFTDTQYF; DNA: TGTGCCAGCAGCTTTCGGGCGGCCCCTTATTTCACAGATACGCAGTATTTT
size: many; D: TRBD2; V: TRBV7-2; J: TRBJ2-7; CDR3: CASSSKSGGYSYEQYF; DNA: TGTGCCAGCAGCTCCAAGAGCGGGGGGTACTCCTACGAGCAGTACTTC
size: many; D: NA; V: TRBV5-1; J: TRBJ1-1; CDR3: CASSLNDRNTEAFF; DNA: TGCGCCAGCAGCTTAAACGACAGGAACACTGAAGCTTTCTTT
size: few; D: NA; V: TRBV11-2; J: TRBJ1-1; CDR3: CASSQTLRNTEAFF; DNA: TGTGCCAGCAGCCAGACACTAAGAAACACTGAAGCTTTCTTT
size: many; D: TRBD2; V: TRBV4-3; J: TRBJ2-2; CDR3: CASSHDGTSNTGELFF; DNA: TGCGCCAGCAGCCATGATGGGACTAGCAACACCGGGGAGCTGTTTTTT